This passage covers 24 T cell receptor beta chains from one sample sequenced in a study of cytomegalovirus exposure and HLA in healthy donors. The data were produced by immunoSEQ multiplex PCR, yet TCRdb's version contains in-frame clones alone and is incomplete. The sample contains about 79,000 clones, approximately 93% of which appear only once. Sequencing input: PBMCs. These TCRs come from a woman between 25 and 40 years old in good health and CMV-seronegative.

This clone showed up just once. The chain links TRBV5-1 to TRBJ2-7, with 10 bases lining up with TRBD1. The CDR3 is made up of 17 amino acids. V lost 3 bases and J lost 6; bases outside the gene matches: 15. Germline CDR1 is SGHRS and CDR2 is YFSETQ. In DNA, the CDR3 is TGCGCCAGCAGCTCGGGACAGGGGATAGGCTCCTTCCGCGAGCAGTACTTC. Translation: CASSSGQGIGSFREQYF. Together with reference TRBV5-1 and TRBJ2-7, the CDR3 gives the full variable domain: KAGVTQTPRYLIKTRGQQVTLSCSPISGHRSVSWYQQTPGQGLQFLFEYFSETQRNKGNFPGRFSGRQFSNSRSEMNVSTLELGDSALYLCASSSGQGIGSFREQYFGPGTRLTVT.

CDR3 in DNA: TGTGCCAGCAGCTTGCGACTAGCGGGAAGCACAGATACGCAGTATTTT. Its translation is CASSLRLAGSTDTQYF. This chain joins TRBV11-2 and TRBJ2-3, with 11 bases matching TRBD2. The CDR3 consists of 16 residues. After removal of 3 bases from V and 0 bases from J, the junction contained 2 bases not matched to a gene. CDR1 and CDR2 from the germline V gene are SGHAT and FQNNGV.

The J gene is TRBJ1-1, the V gene TRBV10-3; weak D call: TRBD1 (5 bases). This CDR3 comprises 16 residues. Per germline, CDR1 ENHRY and CDR2 SYGVKD. V was pared by 4 bases and J by 0 bases, with 15 bases between. CDR3 sequence reads: CAISAGGEGMNTEAFF. The CDR3 DNA is TGTGCCATCAGTGCCGGAGGGGAGGGAATGAACACTGAAGCTTTCTTT.

This clone was seen only once. V and J are TRBV18 and TRBJ2-2; 8 bases are shared with TRBD1. From germline, CDR1 is KGHSH and CDR2 LQKENI. J was trimmed by 4 bases and V by 3 bases; bases with no gene match: 7. The CDR3 covers 16 residues. The CDR3, as DNA: TGTGCCAGCTCACCTCTTAGGACAGGGCCCACCGGGGAGCTGTTTTTT. Protein: CASSPLRTGPTGELFF. The whole variable domain, filled in from reference TRBV18 and TRBJ2-2, reads NAGVMQNPRHLVRRRGQEARLRCSPMKGHSHVYWYRQLPEEGLKFMVYLQKENIIDESGMPKERFSAEFPKEGPSILRIQQVVRGDSAAYFCASSPLRTGPTGELFFGEGSRLTVL.

The chain recombines TRBV7-2 with TRBJ1-5; 8 nucleotides align to TRBD1. This CDR3 is 17 amino acids long. V lost 5 bases to trimming and J lost 0 bases; unmatched junction nucleotides: 9. The germline CDR1 and CDR2 sequences are SGHTA and FQGNSA. CDR3 coding DNA: TGTGCCAGCAGCCCTCGGACAGGGAGTTATAGCAATCAGCCCCAGCATTTT. Its translation: CASSPRTGSYSNQPQHF.

V gene TRBV4-2 combines with J gene TRBJ2-7, with TRBD2 identical over 9 bases. The CDR3 consists of 16 residues. V lost 0 bases and J lost 2; bases outside the gene matches: 5. CDR1 LGHNA and CDR2 YNFKEQ come from the germline V gene. CDR3 sequence reads: CASSQDLAGGPYEQYF. CDR3 DNA: TGTGCCAGCAGCCAAGATCTGGCGGGAGGGCCCTACGAGCAGTACTTC.

In this sample, this clone turned up once. The chain has TRBV7-8 and TRBJ2-1, with 8 bases identical to TRBD2. The germline gives CDR1 SGHVS, CDR2 FQNEAQ. The CDR3 contains 15 residues. The J segment lost 6 bases and the V segment lost 3 bases, leaving 7 bases of the junction unmatched. The DNA for the CDR3 is TGTGCCAGCAGCTTTCCGGGGGGGCTTGGCAATGAGCAGTTCTTC. Protein product: CASSFPGGLGNEQFF.

The CDR3: CATKRRGGNTGELFF. The CDR3 DNA reads as TGTGCCACAAAGAGAAGGGGGGGAAACACCGGGGAGCTGTTTTTT. The rearrangement joins TRBV27 to TRBJ2-2; tentatively, D is TRBD2 (7 bases). V lost 10 bases and J 2 bases, leaving 17 bases between the germline ends. Germline values: CDR1 MNHEY, CDR2 SMNVEV (reference sequence). The CDR3 spans 15 residues.

This chain uses TRBV5-1 with TRBJ2-1; TRBD2 is a possible D gene (5 bases). The CDR3 length is 12 residues. Trimming took off 6 bases at V and 4 bases at J, with 8 bases between the two ends. The V gene's germline CDR1 is SGHRS and CDR2 YFSETQ. The DNA for the CDR3 is TGCGCCAGCACGGGCGGGTACAATGAGCAGTTCTTC. As protein: CASTGGYNEQFF.

This clone was observed a single time. This chain connects TRBV6-5 to TRBJ1-1, with 10 bases identical to TRBD1. Germline V gene data show CDR1 as MNHEY and CDR2 as SVGAGI. The CDR3 consists of 13 residues. With V trimmed by 10 bases and J by 5 bases, 7 bases remained unmatched. The CDR3, as DNA: TGTGCCATCCGGGACAGGGGTGGAACTGAAGCTTTCTTT. Its protein product is CAIRDRGGTEAFF.

The chain recombines TRBV5-1 with TRBJ1-1; TRBD1 might be the D (6 bases). Germline V gives CDR1 SGHRS, CDR2 YFSETQ. This CDR3 spans 14 amino acids. The V gene lost 4 bases and the J gene lost 4 bases, with 14 bases spanning the gap. CDR3 loop: CASSLGGAPTEAFF. Written as DNA, the CDR3 is TGCGCCAGCAGCCTAGGGGGGGCCCCCACTGAAGCTTTCTTT.

This CDR3 is CASSLRGGRLNTEAFF. The CDR3 DNA follows: TGTGCCAGCAGCTTGCGAGGAGGAAGATTGAACACTGAAGCTTTCTTT. The rearrangement joins TRBV5-6 to TRBJ1-1; no clear D. The germline gives CDR1 SGHDT, CDR2 YYEEEE. The CDR3 spans 16 residues. The ends were cut back, 1 base at V and 0 bases at J, with 13 bases in the middle.

The chain couples TRBV13 to TRBJ1-3, with TRBD1 matching over 8 bases. In germline, CDR1 is PRHDT, CDR2 FYEKMQ (reference sequence). The V gene end was trimmed by 4 bases and the J gene end by 0 bases; junction bases not matched to a gene: 2. This CDR3 region has 15 residues. In DNA form, the CDR3 reads TGTGCCAGCAGCTCAGGGGGCAGCTCTGGAAACACCATATATTTT. Protein: CASSSGGSSGNTIYF.

The chain carries TRBV7-3 and TRBJ2-1; 8 bases line up with TRBD2. This CDR3 is built from 15 residues. J gave up 9 bases and V 5 bases, and 12 bases lay outside the gene matches. The germline V gene has CDR1 SGHTA and CDR2 FQGTGA. As DNA, the CDR3 is TGTGCCAGCAGCGCTCCGGGCGGGGGGCCGGGTGAGCAGTTCTTC. This codes for CASSAPGGGPGEQFF.

V and J are TRBV5-1 and TRBJ2-1; 12 positions match TRBD2. The CDR3 contains 17 residues. Trimming removed 4 bases from V and 6 bases from J; junction bases left unmatched: 11. Per the germline V gene, CDR1 is SGHRS and CDR2 is YFSETQ. CDR3 sequence (DNA): TGCGCCAGCAGCCGGGGACTAGCGGGCACCCCCTCCAATGAGCAGTTCTTC. As protein: CASSRGLAGTPSNEQFF.

V and J are TRBV30 and TRBJ1-1; D may be TRBD1 (5 bases). This CDR3 is 13 amino acids long. Deletions cut 0 bases from V and 4 bases from J, with 9 bases between. Germline V gene lookup returns CDR1 GTSNPN and CDR2 SVGIG (reference sequence). CDR3 protein: CAWSVRGATEAFF. CDR3 DNA: TGTGCCTGGAGTGTACGTGGGGCCACTGAAGCTTTCTTT.

This chain joins TRBV5-1 and TRBJ1-4; tentatively, D is TRBD1 (5 bases). The germline V and J ends were trimmed by 6 bases and 2 bases, with 17 bases remaining between them. This CDR3 has 16 amino acids. Germline CDR1 SGHRS, CDR2 YFSETQ. The CDR3 loop is CASKTTGGVTNEKLFF. In DNA form, the CDR3 reads TGCGCCAGCAAGACTACTGGGGGGGTCACTAATGAAAAACTGTTTTTT.

The genes are TRBV28 and TRBJ2-3; 8 positions agree with TRBD1. Germline lookup yields CDR1 MDHEN and CDR2 SYDVKM. With 2 bases clipped from V and 2 bases from J, the junction kept 9 bases outside the gene matches. The CDR3 runs 17 residues. The CDR3 is CASSLGPGTGITDTQYF. The CDR3 region has the DNA TGTGCCAGCAGTTTAGGGCCAGGGACAGGAATCACAGATACGCAGTATTTT.

V is TRBV7-3 and J is TRBJ2-7; 9 bases line up with TRBD2. The J segment lost 4 bases and the V segment lost 2 bases, leaving 6 bases of the junction unmatched. CDR1 SGHTA and CDR2 FQGTGA come from the germline V gene. This CDR3 comprises 15 residues. The CDR3 DNA is TGTGCCAGCAGCTTAGAAGCGGGAGGATGGTACGAGCAGTACTTC. Protein product: CASSLEAGGWYEQYF.

The chain carries TRBV28 and TRBJ2-6; 8 bases line up with TRBD1. Germline V gene sequence: CDR1 MDHEN, CDR2 SYDVKM. The V gene end was trimmed by 5 bases and the J gene end by 0 bases; junction bases not matched to a gene: 6. CDR3 length equals 17 residues. The CDR3 here is CASSTRTGRSGANVLTF. DNA for the CDR3: TGTGCCAGCAGTACCCGGACAGGGCGCTCTGGGGCCAACGTCCTGACTTTC.

The chain recombines TRBV6-6 with TRBJ1-2; TRBD1 is a possible D gene (6 bases). V was pared by 2 bases and J by 7 bases, with 14 bases between. CDR1 and CDR2 from the germline V gene are MNHNY and SVGAGI (reference sequence). The CDR3 contains 14 residues. DNA of the CDR3: TGTGCCAGCAGTTACGATAACAGGGCTTCTGGCTACACCTTC. It encodes CASSYDNRASGYTF.

Comments on this clone: A read error may account for a junction end that differs from germline. This chain links TRBV7-7 with TRBJ1-2; D unclear. Per the germline V gene, CDR1 is SSHAT and CDR2 is FNYEAQ (reference sequence). The CDR3 has 15 residues. CDR3 protein: CASTGGEGRNYGYTF. The CDR3 DNA reads TGTGCTAGCACCGGAGGAGAGGGCCGAAACTATGGCTACACCTTC.

The V and J genes are TRBV19 and TRBJ2-1, with 11 bases matching TRBD2. V lost 9 bases, J lost 9 bases, and 16 bases stayed unmatched. In germline, CDR1 is LNHDA, CDR2 SQIVND (reference sequence). The CDR3 is 16 amino acids. CDR3 in amino acids: CASKAGTSGQISEQFF. CDR3 nucleotide sequence: TGTGCCAGCAAGGCCGGGACTAGCGGCCAAATAAGTGAGCAGTTCTTC.

This chain uses TRBV7-8 with TRBJ1-5, with 8 bases lining up with TRBD1. The ends lost 1 base at V and 1 base at J; junction bases unmatched: 18. CDR1 and CDR2 (germline): SGHVS, FQNEAQ. The CDR3 has 21 residues. The CDR3 DNA reads TGTGCCAGCAGCTTAGAGGGGAGGGGACAGGCCAACGCGGGCAGCAATCAGCCCCAGCATTTT. Protein sequence: CASSLEGRGQANAGSNQPQHF.